Listed here is a single TCR beta chain. Its antigen is currently unknown. This entry is derived from a study of T cells in pancreatic ductal adenocarcinoma. General observations from the study: Blood clonality (about 0.069) did not differ significantly from tumor (about 0.11).

Selected pancreatic ductal adenocarcinoma patients had undergone surgery without neoadjuvant therapy. The data were produced by immunoSEQ multiplex PCR, yet TCRdb's version contains in-frame clones alone and is incomplete. Of around 100,000 clones in the sample, nearly 95% were seen once. V lost 4 bases and J lost 4; bases outside the gene matches: 2. There are 13 residues in the CDR3. Germline V gene lookup returns CDR1 LNHNV and CDR2 YYDKDF (reference sequence). The V call is TRBV15, the J call TRBJ2-7, with 9 bases fitting TRBD1. Sequenced input: PBMCs. This clonotype originated in a human donor with pancreatic ductal adenocarcinoma. CDR3 residues: CATSKGQGYEQYF. The CDR3 bases are TGTGCCACCAGCAAGGGACAGGGTTACGAGCAGTACTTC.